This TCR beta chain emerged from a study of shared clonotypes between healthy human individuals. Method: immunoSEQ multiplex PCR; TCRdb's copy keeps in-frame clones and lacks some. The sample includes under 550,000 clones, roughly 95% of them seen just once. V was clipped by 5 bases and J by 4 bases; unmatched bases: 8. Germline V gene sequence: CDR1 SGHTA, CDR2 FQGTGA. There are 15 residues in the CDR3. The receptor comes from a woman under 40 in good health. The rearrangement links TRBV7-3 to TRBJ2-3; TRBD2 matches 8 bases. Sequenced material: naive CD4+ T cells sorted from blood. Documented subset: CD45RA+ positively selected. The CDR3 DNA is TGTGCCAGCAGCAGAGCGGGAGCTTTTGCAGATACGCAGTATTTT. This codes for CASSRAGAFADTQYF.